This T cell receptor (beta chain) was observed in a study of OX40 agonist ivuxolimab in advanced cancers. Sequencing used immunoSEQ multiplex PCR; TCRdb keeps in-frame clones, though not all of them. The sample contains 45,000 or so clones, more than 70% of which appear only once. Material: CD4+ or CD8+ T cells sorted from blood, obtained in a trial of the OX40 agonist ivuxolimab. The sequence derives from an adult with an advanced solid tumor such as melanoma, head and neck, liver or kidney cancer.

This CDR3 is CASRKDGNQPQHF. In DNA, the CDR3 is TGTGCCAGCAGGAAGGACGGCAATCAGCCCCAGCATTTT. This chain links TRBV2 with TRBJ1-5; D unresolved. The CDR3 totals 13 residues. Germline loops: CDR1 SNHLY, CDR2 FYNNEI. V was shortened by 6 bases and J by 2 bases, with 8 bases between the two germline ends.